The next 30 T cell receptor beta chains were all read from a single sample in a study of blood T cell repertoires in COVID-19. TCRdb keeps only in-frame clones here, not all; method: immunoSEQ multiplex PCR. The sample shows 200,000 to 300,000 clones, roughly 83% of them seen only once. What was sequenced was peripheral blood. Receptor source: a man older than 75 with acute or convalescent COVID-19.

The V gene is TRBV27, the J gene TRBJ2-7; 7 bases agree with TRBD1. CDR1 and CDR2 (germline): MNHEY, SMNVEV (reference sequence). The CDR3 contains 14 residues. Trimming at V came to 2 bases and at J to 3 bases, leaving 4 bases not matched to a gene. CDR3 bases: TGTGCCAGCAGTTTAATAGGGGGCGGCTACGAGCAGTACTTC. Its translation is CASSLIGGGYEQYF.

This chain links TRBV19 with TRBJ1-2; TRBD1 matches at 8 bases. This CDR3 comprises 11 residues. Germline-derived CDR1 and CDR2 are LNHDA and SQIVND (reference sequence). The V segment lost 8 bases and the J segment 8 bases; nucleotides outside the gene matches: 4. This CDR3 reads CASSQGEGYTF. In DNA form, the CDR3 reads TGTGCCAGTTCACAGGGGGAAGGCTACACCTTC.

In DNA, the CDR3 is TGTGCCAGCCACCAGAGCGGTGGGAGCAATCAGCCCCAGCATTTT. Its translation: CASHQSGGSNQPQHF. This sequence joins TRBV18 and TRBJ1-5; D not certain. Trimming took off 8 bases at V and 1 base at J, with 15 bases between the two ends. The CDR3 spans 15 residues. Germline CDR1 is KGHSH and CDR2 is LQKENI.

The chain uses TRBV7-9 and TRBJ2-1; 9 bases are a match to TRBD1. V lost 4 bases to trimming and J lost 8 bases; unmatched junction nucleotides: 21. CDR1 and CDR2 (germline): SEHNR, FQNEAQ (reference sequence). The length of the CDR3 is 19 residues. The DNA for the CDR3 is TGTGCCAGCAGCTCACAGGGGGCGCTGACTAGCACGGTAGGCGATGAGCAGTTCTTC. Amino acids: CASSSQGALTSTVGDEQFF.

This rearrangement joins TRBV5-1 to TRBJ2-1; the D is unclear. Trimming took 0 bases from V and 4 from J, leaving 8 bases between them. This CDR3 region has 14 residues. CDR1 is SGHRS, CDR2 YFSETQ, per germline. CDR3 amino acids: CASSLESSYNEQFF. CDR3 sequence (DNA): TGCGCCAGCAGCTTGGAGTCTAGTTACAATGAGCAGTTCTTC. Full variable domain (remainder filled in from reference TRBV5-1 and TRBJ2-1): KAGVTQTPRYLIKTRGQQVTLSCSPISGHRSVSWYQQTPGQGLQFLFEYFSETQRNKGNFPGRFSGRQFSNSRSEMNVSTLELGDSALYLCASSLESSYNEQFFGPGTRLTVL.

In the case of this clone: The sample contains more than one DNA sequence encoding this CDR3. The chain has TRBV7-9 and TRBJ2-1; the D gene is possibly TRBD2 (5 bases). The germline V gene has CDR1 SEHNR and CDR2 FQNEAQ (reference sequence). The germline V and J ends were trimmed by 5 bases and 6 bases, with 5 bases remaining between them. The CDR3 has 11 amino acids. CDR3 amino acids: CASSRGNEQFF. The DNA of the CDR3 is TGTGCCAGCAGCCGGGGCAATGAGCAGTTCTTC.

V usage is TRBV9 and J usage is TRBJ1-6; D is ambiguous. CDR3 length equals 15 residues. Looked up from germline, CDR1 is SGDLS and CDR2 is YYNGEE. The V and J ends lost 4 bases and 8 bases respectively, with 16 bases between them. The CDR3, as DNA: TGTGCCAGCAGCCTCGGATTTGGTGAGGATTCACCCCTCCACTTT. Translated: CASSLGFGEDSPLHF.

This chain joins TRBV7-2 and TRBJ2-7, with 8 positions matching TRBD1. V lost 3 bases and J lost 4; bases outside the gene matches: 8. Germline V gives CDR1 SGHTA, CDR2 FQGNSA. This CDR3 spans 15 amino acids. The CDR3 loop reads CASSFWTGTQYEQYF. The CDR3 DNA follows: TGTGCCAGCAGCTTCTGGACAGGGACGCAGTACGAGCAGTACTTC.

This chain links TRBV7-2 with TRBJ2-7, with 8 bases matching TRBD1. From germline, CDR1 is SGHTA and CDR2 FQGNSA. This CDR3 has 14 residues. The J segment lost 4 bases and the V segment lost 5 bases, leaving 7 bases of the junction unmatched. CDR3 nucleotide sequence: TGTGCCAGCAGCACGGACAGGGCCCAGTACGAGCAGTACTTC. Translation gives CASSTDRAQYEQYF.

The chain combines TRBV11-3 with TRBJ1-6, with D possibly matching TRBD1 (5 bases). With 0 bases removed from V and 7 bases from J, the gap between germline ends came to 10 bases. The CDR3 contains 15 residues. Germline assignment: CDR1 SGHNT and CDR2 YENEEA. CDR3 sequence reads: CASSLDGAGNSPLHF. DNA of the CDR3: TGTGCCAGCAGCTTAGATGGGGCAGGGAATTCACCCCTCCACTTT.

CDR3 coding DNA: TGTGCCAGCAGCTTAGCAGGGATGAACACTGAAGCTTTCTTT. Amino acid sequence: CASSLAGMNTEAFF. The chain combines TRBV11-2 with TRBJ1-1, with a tentative D call TRBD1 (5 bases). Germline V gene sequence: CDR1 SGHAT, CDR2 FQNNGV. The CDR3 consists of 14 residues. Trimming stripped 1 base from V and 0 bases from J, with 6 bases between.

This clone showed up just once. J is TRBJ1-5 and V is TRBV20-1; the D gene is possibly TRBD1 (5 bases). The CDR3 consists of 14 residues. Germline V gives CDR1 DFQATT, CDR2 SNEGSKA (reference sequence). With 3 bases removed from V and 1 base from J, the gap between germline ends came to 10 bases. DNA for the CDR3: TGCAGTGCTAGTGGGGCAGTCAGCAATCAGCCCCAGCATTTT. It encodes CSASGAVSNQPQHF.

The rearrangement links TRBV19 to TRBJ2-1; the match to TRBD1 covers 7 bases. Germline values: CDR1 LNHDA, CDR2 SQIVND (reference sequence). There are 15 residues in the CDR3. V lost 7 bases, J lost 3 bases, and 9 bases stayed unmatched. The CDR3 DNA sequence: TGTGCCAGTACCAACGGACAGGCATACTACAATGAGCAGTTCTTC. This gives the protein CASTNGQAYYNEQFF.

The table lists this clone with a count of one. The rearrangement links TRBV6-5 to TRBJ1-2; D possibly corresponds to TRBD1 (5 bases). Trimming stripped 7 bases from V and 4 bases from J, with 19 bases between. Germline V gene sequence: CDR1 MNHEY, CDR2 SVGAGI. The CDR3 covers 15 residues. The CDR3 sequence is CASTAGGGYGYGYTF. The CDR3 bases are TGTGCCAGCACAGCCGGGGGGGGATATGGCTATGGCTACACCTTC.

This sequence joins TRBV28 and TRBJ1-6, with 9 bases that match TRBD1. J was trimmed by 7 bases and V by 7 bases; bases with no gene match: 5. Germline V gene data show CDR1 as MDHEN and CDR2 as SYDVKM. This CDR3 has 14 amino acids. The CDR3 nucleotides are TGTGCCAGCACTAAGGACAGGGGCAATTCACCCCTCCACTTT. Its translation: CASTKDRGNSPLHF. The whole variable domain, remainder taken from reference TRBV28 and TRBJ1-6, is DVKVTQSSRYLVKRTGEKVFLECVQDMDHENMFWYRQDPGLGLRLIYFSYDVKMKEKGDIPEGYSVSREKKERFSLILESASTNQTSMYLCASTKDRGNSPLHFGNGTRLTVT.

V usage is TRBV19 and J usage is TRBJ2-7; perhaps TRBD1 as D (6 bases). The germline V gene encodes CDR1 LNHDA and CDR2 SQIVND (reference sequence). This CDR3 has 15 residues. With 4 bases removed from V and 2 bases from J, the gap between germline ends came to 15 bases. The CDR3 nucleotides are TGTGCCAGTAGTAATAGACAGGTCGGGACCTACGAGCAGTACTTC. Its protein is CASSNRQVGTYEQYF.

The V gene is TRBV2, the J gene TRBJ2-7; 12 bases are shared with TRBD2. CDR3 length: 14 residues. Per the germline V gene, CDR1 is SNHLY and CDR2 is FYNNEI. Trimming at V came to 6 bases and at J to 2 bases, leaving 2 bases not matched to a gene. The CDR3 nucleotides read TGTGCCAGCAGGCTAGCGGGAGGGACCTACGAGCAGTACTTC. It translates to CASRLAGGTYEQYF.

The chain joins TRBV5-1 to TRBJ2-7; the D gene is possibly TRBD2 (6 bases). Germline-derived CDR1 and CDR2 are SGHRS and YFSETQ. V lost 3 bases, J lost 7 bases, and 17 bases lay in between. The CDR3 covers 14 residues. CDR3 amino acids: CASSYGGTLGEQYF. Written as DNA, the CDR3 is TGCGCCAGCAGCTATGGAGGGACCCTGGGAGAGCAGTACTTC.

The rearrangement uses TRBV2 and TRBJ1-2; the D gene is possibly TRBD1 (5 bases). V was trimmed by 3 bases and J by 0 bases, leaving 11 bases between them. The CDR3 is 15 residues long. Germline V CDR1 and CDR2: SNHLY, FYNNEI. The chain's CDR3 is CASSESGGANYGYTF. The CDR3 DNA reads TGTGCCAGCAGTGAGTCGGGGGGGGCTAACTATGGCTACACCTTC.

Notes on this clone: Distinct nucleotide sequences in the sample also encode this CDR3. The CDR3 region has the DNA TGCGCCAGCAGCCTAGGGGGCCAAGAGACCCAGTACTTC. As protein: CASSLGGQETQYF. The chain is built from TRBV5-1 and TRBJ2-5; perhaps TRBD1 as D (6 bases). This CDR3 is 13 amino acids long. The germline CDR1 and CDR2 sequences are SGHRS and YFSETQ. Deletions cut 4 bases from V and 1 base from J, with 8 bases between. Together with reference TRBV5-1 and TRBJ2-5, the CDR3 gives the full variable domain: KAGVTQTPRYLIKTRGQQVTLSCSPISGHRSVSWYQQTPGQGLQFLFEYFSETQRNKGNFPGRFSGRQFSNSRSEMNVSTLELGDSALYLCASSLGGQETQYFGPGTRLLVL.

This clone appeared many times. The V and J genes are TRBV6-5 and TRBJ1-4; 7 positions agree with TRBD1. CDR3 length equals 14 residues. Per the germline V gene, CDR1 is MNHEY and CDR2 is SVGAGI. Trimming cost V 7 bases and J 8 bases; bases outside gene matches: 10. The DNA of the CDR3 is TGTGCCAGCACCTCGACAGGGTCACAGGAAAAACTGTTTTTT. It encodes CASTSTGSQEKLFF.

The rearrangement uses TRBV10-3 and TRBJ2-7; 9 bases align to TRBD1. From germline, CDR1 is ENHRY and CDR2 SYGVKD. CDR3 length: 16 amino acids. J gave up 5 bases and V 4 bases, and 12 bases lay outside the gene matches. The CDR3 loop reads CAISGQGQGYFNEQYF. The CDR3 coding sequence is TGTGCCATCAGTGGCCAGGGACAGGGTTATTTCAACGAGCAGTACTTC.

The rearrangement joins TRBV4-2 to TRBJ2-7; a weak D match, TRBD1 (5 bases). The CDR3 contains 17 residues. The germline V gene has CDR1 LGHNA and CDR2 YNFKEQ. V was clipped by 0 bases and J by 2 bases, with 17 bases between them. Here the CDR3 reads CASSQDYRGHAAYEQYF. Here the CDR3 DNA reads TGTGCCAGCAGCCAAGATTATCGTGGACACGCCGCCTACGAGCAGTACTTC.

This clone appeared once. J is TRBJ2-2 and V is TRBV2; 8 bases agree with TRBD1. Germline values: CDR1 SNHLY, CDR2 FYNNEI. The CDR3 has 14 amino acids. V trimming: 6 bases; J trimming: 5 bases; junction bases outside the gene matches: 5. CDR3 nucleotide sequence: TGTGCCAGCAGGGACAGGGAAATAACCGGGGAGCTGTTTTTT. Translation gives CASRDREITGELFF.

The J gene is TRBJ1-1, the V gene TRBV6-5; a possible D gene is TRBD1 (6 bases). CDR1 MNHEY and CDR2 SVGAGI come from the germline V gene. The CDR3 has 12 amino acids. Trimming pared 4 bases from V and 7 bases from J, leaving 10 bases between. The DNA of the CDR3 is TGTGCCAGCAGTTCCCCGACAGGTGAAGCTTTCTTT. Translated, it gives CASSSPTGEAFF.

This chain links TRBV28 with TRBJ1-5, with 7 bases aligning to TRBD1. Germline assignment: CDR1 MDHEN and CDR2 SYDVKM. V trimming: 6 bases; J trimming: 3 bases; junction bases outside the gene matches: 5. This CDR3 has 14 residues. This chain's CDR3 is CASSGTVSNQPQHF. The CDR3 nucleotides are TGTGCCAGCAGCGGGACAGTTTCCAATCAGCCCCAGCATTTT.

The chain has TRBV10-1 and TRBJ2-1; 7 bases are a match to TRBD2. Trimming at V came to 8 bases and at J to 3 bases, leaving 19 bases not matched to a gene. Germline values: CDR1 WNHNN, CDR2 SYGVQD (reference sequence). The CDR3 covers 18 residues. The CDR3, as DNA: TGCGCCAGCTCAGGGCGGGGGTCGGCCGCTTTACGCTACAATGAGCAGTTCTTC. Encoded protein: CASSGRGSAALRYNEQFF.

The chain uses TRBV9 and TRBJ1-4; tentative D call: TRBD1 (6 bases). V was shortened by 3 bases and J by 5 bases, with 14 bases between the two germline ends. In germline, CDR1 is SGDLS, CDR2 YYNGEE. This CDR3 region has 15 residues. CDR3 DNA sequence: TGTGCCAGCAGCGCCTCGACAGGCCCCAATGAAAAACTGTTTTTT. This gives the protein CASSASTGPNEKLFF.

CDR3 bases: TGTGCCAGCAGCTCAAGATCGACGAGGCGGGAGCAGTACTTC. It encodes CASSSRSTRREQYF. V and J are TRBV5-4 and TRBJ2-7; D gene uncertain. The CDR3 consists of 14 residues. V lost 3 bases, J lost 7 bases, and 17 bases lay in between. Germline CDR1 is SGHNT and CDR2 is YYREEE (reference sequence).

The chain is built from TRBV11-1 and TRBJ1-3; D call uncertain. The length of the CDR3 is 14 residues. CDR1 and CDR2 (germline): SGHAT, FQDESV (reference sequence). Between the trimmed V and J ends, which lost 2 bases and 0 bases, there was a span of 5 bases. CDR3 sequence (DNA): TGTGCCAGCAGCTTATCAGACTCTGGAAACACCATATATTTT. Its protein product is CASSLSDSGNTIYF.